The source of this TCR beta chain is a study of vaccination and CD4 T cells after COVID-19. Study overall: Convalescent patients gave post-COVID blood a median around 91 days post-diagnosis, range 35 to 161.

Comments on this clonotype: As yet, its antigen is unknown.

Treatment defined: 10-day PBMC culture with coronavirus spike peptide pools or control peptides (ViraFEST assay). Germline V gene sequence: CDR1 MNHEY, CDR2 SVGEGT. The CDR3 extends over 16 amino acids. V lost 2 bases and J 4 bases, leaving 15 bases between the germline ends. Sequenced with the Oncomine TCR Beta short-read assay was DNA taken from cultured CD4+ T cells. MiXCR was run by TCRdb on the PCR reads, yielding one entry per CDR3 protein. The sample includes more than 9,500 distinct CDR3 sequences, 45% to 55% seen only once; the top ten take approximately 30%. V and J are TRBV6-2 or TRBV6-3 and TRBJ2-1, with a tentative D call TRBD2 (7 bases). Sequenced: CD4+ T cells from blood, cultured in vitro. The sequence came from a human donor who had recovered from COVID-19. In DNA form, the CDR3 reads TGTGCCAGCAGTTACGGGGGGGGCCGGGGATACAATGAGCAGTTCTTC. This encodes CASSYGGGRGYNEQFF.